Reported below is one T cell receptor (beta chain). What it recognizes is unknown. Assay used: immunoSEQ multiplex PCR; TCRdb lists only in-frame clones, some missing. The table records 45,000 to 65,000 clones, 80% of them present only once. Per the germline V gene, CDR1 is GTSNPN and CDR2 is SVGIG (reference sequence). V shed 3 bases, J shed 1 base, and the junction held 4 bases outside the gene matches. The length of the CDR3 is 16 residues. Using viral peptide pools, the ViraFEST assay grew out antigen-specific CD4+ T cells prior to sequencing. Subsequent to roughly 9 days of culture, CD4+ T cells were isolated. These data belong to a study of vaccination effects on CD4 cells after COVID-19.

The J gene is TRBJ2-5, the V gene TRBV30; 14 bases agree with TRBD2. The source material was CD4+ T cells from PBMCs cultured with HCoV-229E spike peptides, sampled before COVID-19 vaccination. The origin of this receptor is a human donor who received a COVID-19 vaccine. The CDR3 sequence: CAWRQGLAGVQETQYF. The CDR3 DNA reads TGTGCCTGGAGACAGGGACTAGCGGGGGTCCAAGAGACCCAGTACTTC.